This T cell receptor beta chain was sequenced in a study of a mutant IDH1 vaccine in newly diagnosed glioma. Profiling relied on immunoSEQ multiplex PCR, and the TCRdb table lists in-frame clones only, not all of them. The repertoire holds some 26,000 clones, with around 70% as singletons. Stated time point: week 11, during vaccination. Alongside topical imiquimod, each dose of vaccine comprised 300 ug of mutant IDH1 20-mer peptide. The junction had 13 bases not matched to a gene; V was cut back by 4 bases and J by 11 bases. The CDR3 totals 14 residues. CDR1 is LNHNV, CDR2 YYDKDF, per germline (reference sequence). This clone was detected only a few times. What it recognizes is unknown.

This receptor was taken from a man between 18 and 29 years old with glioma. Some clones in this sample may be carry-over from other donors' samples. The chain couples TRBV15 to TRBJ1-1, with 7 nucleotides matching TRBD1. This specimen consisted of peripheral blood mononuclear cells (PBMCs), obtained from a glioma patient whose treatment included an IDH1 peptide vaccine. The CDR3 reads CATSKDSAAGGAFF. The CDR3 nucleotides read TGTGCCACCAGCAAGGACAGCGCCGCAGGGGGTGCTTTCTTT.